These T cell receptor beta chains were read from a single sample in a study of spatial heterogeneity in lung cancer. TCRdb recomputed calls from the 5' RACE reads with MiXCR, one row per CDR3 protein. The data show approximately 11,000 distinct CDR3 sequences, roughly 3.7% seen once. The specimen comprised normal lung tissue next to the tumor, sampled at surgery. The origin of the receptors is a male donor with early-stage non-small cell lung cancer. The CDR3 runs from the conserved cysteine through the conserved F or W. D genes are given only for firm matches. Some rows have no size entry. The others give once, few or many, or a class for an expanded clone.

V	size	D	J	DNA	CDR3
TRBV6-1	NA	TRBD2	TRBJ2-2	TGTGCCAGCAGTGAAGAACTAGCGGGGGGGTATACCGGTGAGCTGTTTTTT	CASSEELAGGYTGELFF
TRBV6-6	many	TRBD2	TRBJ2-1	TGTGCCAGCAGTGGGACTAGCGGGGGGAGGGATGAGCAGTTCTTC	CASSGTSGGRDEQFF
TRBV9	NA	TRBD1	TRBJ1-4	TGTGCCAGCAGCTCCGGGACAGGGAATGAAAAACTGTTTTTT	CASSSGTGNEKLFF
TRBV7-8	NA	TRBD2	TRBJ2-1	TGTGCCAGCAGTTTCGCATTAGCGGGAGGGCTTGGGAATGAGCAGTTCTTC	CASSFALAGGLGNEQFF
TRBV20-1	many	TRBD2	TRBJ2-7	TGCAGTGCTATTTCAACTAGCGGCGACACCTACGAGCAGTACTTC	CSAISTSGDTYEQYF
TRBV6-1	many	NA	TRBJ2-7	TGTGCCAGCAGTCCCAATGGCAAGCAGTACTTC	CASSPNGKQYF
TRBV7-9	NA	NA	TRBJ2-4	TGTGCCAGCAGCGAAGACAGGAGGAGAAACATTCAGTACTTC	CASSEDRRRNIQYF
TRBV20-1	many	TRBD2	TRBJ2-1	TGCAGTGCTAGAGCCCTATCTAGCGGGGATTACAATGAGCAGTTCTTC	CSARALSSGDYNEQFF
TRBV5-1	many	NA	TRBJ2-5	TGCGCCAGCAGCTTCCCGCAAGAGACCCAGTACTTC	CASSFPQETQYF
TRBV28	many	TRBD1	TRBJ1-4	TGTGCCAGCAGTTTAACCCGACAGGGGGTTCTTGAAAAACTGTTTTTT	CASSLTRQGVLEKLFF
TRBV19	few	NA	TRBJ2-1	TGTGCCAGTAGTCCTTCCATCGGTGACAATGAGCAGTTCTTC	CASSPSIGDNEQFF
TRBV12-3/TRBV12-4	many	NA	TRBJ1-3	TGTGCCAGCACTTTAGTGCGACAGGGAAACACCATATATTTT	CASTLVRQGNTIYF
TRBV6-1	many	TRBD2	TRBJ2-3	TGTGCCAGCAGTGGACTAGCGGGAGCAGATACGCAGTATTTT	CASSGLAGADTQYF
TRBV9	NA	NA	TRBJ2-1	TGTGCCAGCAGCGGCCGGGACACATTGTACAATGAGCAGTTCTTC	CASSGRDTLYNEQFF
TRBV7-8	many	NA	TRBJ1-5	TGTGCCAGCAGCTTACTAGCTCGTGTAGGTGACAATCAGCCCCAGCATTTT	CASSLLARVGDNQPQHF
TRBV5-5	many	NA	TRBJ1-1	TGTGCCAGCAGCTTCGACAGGTGGTCATCACAGACTGAAGCTTTCTTT	CASSFDRWSSQTEAFF
TRBV5-6	many	NA	TRBJ2-7	TGTGCCAGCAGCTTGGGGCCGGGGACAAAGAGCTACGAGCAGTACTTC	CASSLGPGTKSYEQYF
TRBV18	NA	NA	TRBJ2-2	TGTGCCAGCTCACTTACCGGGACCCCCAGTACCGGGGAGCTGTTTTTT	CASSLTGTPSTGELFF
TRBV6-5	many	NA	TRBJ1-1	TGTGCCAGCAGTTACGGCCGGAGGAACACTGAAGCTTTCTTT	CASSYGRRNTEAFF
TRBV11-2	many	NA	TRBJ2-3	TGTGCCAGCAGCTTAAGGAGGGGGCAGACAGATACGCAGTATTTT	CASSLRRGQTDTQYF
TRBV9	many	NA	TRBJ2-1	TGTGCCAGCAGCGTAGCGGATTACAATGAGCAGTTCTTC	CASSVADYNEQFF
TRBV7-2	many	NA	TRBJ2-1	TGTGCCAGCAGCTTTGGGTACAATGAGCAGTTCTTC	CASSFGYNEQFF
TRBV18	medium-sized	TRBD1	TRBJ1-1	TGTGCCAGCTCACCACGAGCGTTAGGAGGACAGGGAATCGGTGAAGCTTTCTTT	CASSPRALGGQGIGEAFF
TRBV2	NA	TRBD2	TRBJ2-3	TGTGCCAGCAGTGAATGGAGTAGCGGGGATACGCAGTATTTT	CASSEWSSGDTQYF
TRBV5-1	many	NA	TRBJ2-7	TGCGCCAGCAGCTTGGATGGGAGCTCCTACGAGCAGTACTTC	CASSLDGSSYEQYF
TRBV5-6	medium-sized	NA	TRBJ2-3	TGTGCCAGCAGCTCAGGACAAGTATTTTGGAGGGCAGATACGCAGTATTTT	CASSSGQVFWRADTQYF
TRBV29-1	NA	NA	TRBJ2-3	TGCAGCGTCACCTTAGGGGGGCAGTATTTT	CSVTLGGQYF
TRBV6-5	many	NA	TRBJ1-1	TGTGCCAGCACCAATGGAGCCATTGGAGCTTTCTTT	CASTNGAIGAFF
TRBV6-5	many	NA	TRBJ1-2	TGTGCCAGCAGTTTCGGGGGGGATGTGGGCTACACCTTC	CASSFGGDVGYTF
TRBV24-1	medium-sized	NA	TRBJ2-7	TGTGCCACCAGTGACTCCGATCAGGGGTGGAACGAGCAGTACTTC	CATSDSDQGWNEQYF
TRBV5-5	few	NA	TRBJ2-7	TGTGCCAGCAGCTCCCGGGGACATCACGAGCAGTACTTC	CASSSRGHHEQYF
TRBV18	medium-sized	NA	TRBJ2-5	TGTGCCAGCTCGACGTACCAAGAGACCCAGTACTTC	CASSTYQETQYF
TRBV5-1	many	TRBD2	TRBJ2-5	TGCGCCAGCAGCCCTCTAGCGGGAGGGGGACAAGAGACCCAGTACTTC	CASSPLAGGGQETQYF
TRBV29-1	many	NA	TRBJ2-7	TGCAGCGTTGATTTCGGGGCGCAGGGCTCCTCATACGAGCAGTACTTC	CSVDFGAQGSSYEQYF
TRBV13	many	TRBD2	TRBJ2-7	TGTGCCAGCAGCTCCCGGGAGGCGTTCTACGAGCAGTACTTC	CASSSREAFYEQYF
TRBV27	many	NA	TRBJ1-5	TGTGCCAGCAGTTTGTTCGGGAATCAGCCCCAGCATTTT	CASSLFGNQPQHF
TRBV20-1	many	TRBD1	TRBJ1-2	TGCAGTGCTAGCGCTACAGGGGGCGTAAATCATGGCTACACCTTC	CSASATGGVNHGYTF
TRBV10-3	medium-sized	NA	TRBJ1-2	TGTGCCATCAGTGAGCGATCGACAGATACGAACTATGGCTACACCTTC	CAISERSTDTNYGYTF
TRBV13	many	NA	TRBJ2-7	TGTGCCAGCAGTTCCTCGGACAGCTACGAGCAGTACTTC	CASSSSDSYEQYF
TRBV12-3/TRBV12-4	many	NA	TRBJ2-1	TGTGCCAGCAGCTCCGGGACACATTACAATGAGCAGTTCTTC	CASSSGTHYNEQFF
TRBV5-1	few	NA	TRBJ2-5	TGCGCCAGCAGGCATGCTGGGGGTTCACAGGAGACCCAGTACTTC	CASRHAGGSQETQYF
TRBV7-2	few	NA	TRBJ2-2	TGTGCCAGCAGCTCGTGGGCCGGGGAGCTGTTTTTT	CASSSWAGELFF
TRBV11-2	medium-sized	NA	TRBJ1-1	TGTGCCAGCAGCTCATTCCTAGGGAACACTGAAGCTTTCTTT	CASSSFLGNTEAFF
TRBV7-6	many	NA	TRBJ1-4	TGTGCCAGCAGCTTAGCGTCAAAGGTCGAAAAACTGTTTTTT	CASSLASKVEKLFF
TRBV29-1	few	TRBD2	TRBJ2-1	TGCAGCGTTACTAGCGGGAGAAACAATGAGCAGTTCTTC	CSVTSGRNNEQFF
TRBV6-6	many	NA	TRBJ2-3	TGTGCCAGCAGTTACCAATTTTTGGGGGAGACAGATACGCAGTATTTT	CASSYQFLGETDTQYF
TRBV21-1	medium-sized	NA	TRBJ2-1	TGTGCCAGCAGCACGGGACAGTTCTACAATGAGCAGTTCTTC	CASSTGQFYNEQFF
TRBV29-1	many	TRBD2	TRBJ2-3	TGCAGCGTTGCAGGACTAGCGGGTCAAACGGTCACAGATACGCAGTATTTT	CSVAGLAGQTVTDTQYF
TRBV19	many	TRBD1	TRBJ1-5	TGTGCCAGTAGCTCTAGTAAGGGGACAGCCTTAGACCCCCAGCATTTT	CASSSSKGTALDPQHF
TRBV28	few	NA	TRBJ2-7	TGTGCCAGCAGTTTAGGAACAGAATGGACCTACGAGCAGTACTTC	CASSLGTEWTYEQYF